This TCR beta chain appears in the sequencing data of a study of blood T cells in healthy people across ages (dated by TCRdb to between 2015 and 2017). For context, the study as a whole: Template switching captured roughly one uniquely barcoded TCR beta cDNA molecule per two T cells in model experiments. Using deep sequencing normalized with unique cDNA molecular identifiers, the study measured how TCR beta repertoire diversity changes with age. The donors were divided into four age groups: young (average roughly 15 years), middle-aged (approximately 41), aged (roughly 60) and long-lived (82). To avoid experimental bias, donors of different ages were randomly spread across the sequencing lanes. Using the same blood draw, the study looked at two additional independent replicas of 1 million unique cDNA reads for two donors, one aged 18 to 29 and the other aged 80 or older. What the authors observed across the whole study: Estimates of total diversity based on one million sequenced T cells were regarded as lower bounds and as underestimates. The long-lived group showed more naive CD4+ T cells, fewer expanded clones and increased TCR diversity than the aged group, suggesting age selection. There was a strong correlation between observed TCR beta diversity and the percentage of naive T cells measured by flow cytometry. Because profiling used bulk unsorted PBMCs, naive and antigen-experienced compartments could not be compared conclusively. Because the CMV infection status of the donors was unknown, age-related changes in expanded clonotypes may potentially have been confounded. Observed TCR beta diversity per million T cells fell roughly linearly with age, and a significant reduction was already apparent by age around 40.

In regard to this clonotype: There is no known antigen for this receptor. The input lacks base qualities; no much larger clone sits a single base away.

V is trimmed back by 2 bases and J by 0 bases, and the junction contains 7 bases that no gene match accounts for. Including the terminal cysteine and phenylalanine, the CDR3 comprises 17 residues. Only the CDR3 DNA stays, 51 bases, in frame from base 1. The germline V gene (reference sequence) gives CDR1 as DFQATT and CDR2 as SNEGSKA. The 40 or so donors, aged roughly 6 to 95 years, were systemically healthy Caucasian individuals from Russia. Roughly 9.5 milliliters of peripheral blood were drawn from each donor into EDTA-treated Vacutainer tubes. Ficoll-Paque density-gradient centrifugation was used to isolate PBMCs, with at least 7 million per sample. Trizol reagent was used to extract total RNA from the PBMCs, yielding at least 5 micrograms per sample. For every donor, an aliquot of PBMCs went through flow cytometry to measure the percentages of naive CD45RAhigh/CD27high T cells. Library method: 5' RACE. Instrument used: Illumina HiSeq 2500. The second PCR ran for about 6 to 12 cycles and used a J-beta primer mix along with a sample-barcoded 5' primer. A template-switch 5' adaptor carrying 12 random nucleotides introduced a unique molecular identifier onto each TCR beta cDNA molecule. Each sample yielded at least 3 million CDR3-containing paired-end reads. The Mint cDNA synthesis kit, primed by a TRBC-specific oligonucleotide, was used to synthesize first-strand cDNA from all RNA. All cDNA was treated with uracil-DNA glycosylase and then went through a first 18-cycle PCR with the universal primers M1SS and BC2_uni_R. Per the authors' processing: For normalization, 1 million high-quality reads were randomly selected from each sample, with every read carrying a distinct molecular identifier. Reads with shared molecular identifiers were discarded instead of being binned into consensus sequences. CDR3 identification, clonotype clustering and error correction used MiTCR with a Q25 quality threshold and the strictest error-elimination algorithm. A nonparametric unseen species model with Euler transformation was used to estimate a lower bound on total TCR beta diversity. TCRdb reran the public reads through fastp at Q25 and MiXCR, keeping productive beta chains. Rows are unified per CDR3 protein, each entry keeping the most common DNA and genes. For this entry, the V and J calls and clone size follow TCRdb and not the study's own pipeline. The sample yields about 1.7 million distinct CDR3 sequences; 25% to 30% were counted once. Of the sample, less than 9.5% is held by the ten largest clones.

Sample: blood. The rearranged segments are TRBV20-1 and TRBJ2-1; 10 bases in the junction line up with TRBD2. The TCR comes from a young woman in good health. The CDR3 protein sequence reads: CSARLAGAPSSYNEQFF. In nucleotides, the sequence is TGCAGTGCTAGACTAGCGGGGGCACCGAGCTCCTACAATGAGCAGTTCTTC.